This T cell receptor (beta chain) was recovered during a study of cytomegalovirus exposure and HLA in healthy donors. The CDR3 runs to 15 residues. CDR1 and CDR2 (germline): SGHNT, YENEEA. V lost 1 base to trimming and J lost 0 bases, with 8 bases between them. To note about this clone: The antigen remains undetermined.

Donors counted as nominally healthy when sampled, yet unrecorded immune exposures were likely. The PCR used 60 Vbeta and 13 Jbeta primers. The method was immunoSEQ multiplex PCR; TCRdb's version includes in-frame clones alone and lacks a portion of them. The sample includes fewer than 200,000 clones, about 77% of them seen just once. Study-level findings and limits: Roughly even sequencing depth across donors was the assumption behind the presence/absence analyses.

The rearrangement joins TRBV11-3 to TRBJ2-3; D uncertain. Material for sequencing was PBMCs. The TCR comes from a male donor in good health and CMV-seropositive. CDR3 in DNA: TGTGCCAGCAGCTTAGGGAGAGAAAGCACAGATACGCAGTATTTT. Translated, it gives CASSLGRESTDTQYF.